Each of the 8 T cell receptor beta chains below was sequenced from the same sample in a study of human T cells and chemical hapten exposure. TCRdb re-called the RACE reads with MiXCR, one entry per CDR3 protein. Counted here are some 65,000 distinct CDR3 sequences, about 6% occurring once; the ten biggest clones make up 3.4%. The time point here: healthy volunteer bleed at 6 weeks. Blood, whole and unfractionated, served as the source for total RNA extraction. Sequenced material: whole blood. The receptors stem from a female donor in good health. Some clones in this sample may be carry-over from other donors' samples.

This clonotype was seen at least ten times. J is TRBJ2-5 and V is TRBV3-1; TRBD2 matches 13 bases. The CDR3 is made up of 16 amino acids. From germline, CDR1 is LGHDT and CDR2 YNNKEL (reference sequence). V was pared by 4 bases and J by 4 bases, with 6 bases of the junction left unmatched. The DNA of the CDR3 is TGTGCCAGCAGCCTCTGGACTAGCGGGAGTGCAGAGACCCAGTACTTC. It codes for CASSLWTSGSAETQYF.

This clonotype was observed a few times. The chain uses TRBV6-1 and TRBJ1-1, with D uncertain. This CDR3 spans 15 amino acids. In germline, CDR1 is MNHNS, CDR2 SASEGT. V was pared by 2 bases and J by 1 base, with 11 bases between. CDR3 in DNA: TGTGCCAGCAGTGAACTTTTAGACAAGAACACTGAAGCTTTCTTT. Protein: CASSELLDKNTEAFF.

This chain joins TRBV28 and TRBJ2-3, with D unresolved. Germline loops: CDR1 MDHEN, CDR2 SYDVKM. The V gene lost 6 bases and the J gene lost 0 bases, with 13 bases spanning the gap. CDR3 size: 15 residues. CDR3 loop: CASSQRRPSTDTQYF. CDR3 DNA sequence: TGTGCCAGCAGCCAAAGGAGACCTAGCACAGATACGCAGTATTTT.

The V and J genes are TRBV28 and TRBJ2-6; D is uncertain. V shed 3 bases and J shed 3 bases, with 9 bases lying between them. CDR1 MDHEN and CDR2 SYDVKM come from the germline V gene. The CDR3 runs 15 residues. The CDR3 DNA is TGTGCCAGCAGTTTTAAGGGTAATGGGGCCAACGTCCTGACTTTC. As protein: CASSFKGNGANVLTF.

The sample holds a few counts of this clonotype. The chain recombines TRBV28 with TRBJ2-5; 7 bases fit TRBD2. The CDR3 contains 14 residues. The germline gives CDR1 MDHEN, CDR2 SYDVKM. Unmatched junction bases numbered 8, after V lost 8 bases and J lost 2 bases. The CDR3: CASREEGGQETQYF. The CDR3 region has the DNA TGTGCCAGCCGGGAGGAAGGAGGACAAGAGACCCAGTACTTC.

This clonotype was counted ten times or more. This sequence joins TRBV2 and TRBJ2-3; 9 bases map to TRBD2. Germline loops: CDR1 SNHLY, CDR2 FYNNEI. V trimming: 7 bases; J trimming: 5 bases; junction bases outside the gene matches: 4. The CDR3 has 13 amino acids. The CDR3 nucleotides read TGTGCCAGCACCGCTAGCGGGATAGATACGCAGTATTTT. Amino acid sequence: CASTASGIDTQYF.

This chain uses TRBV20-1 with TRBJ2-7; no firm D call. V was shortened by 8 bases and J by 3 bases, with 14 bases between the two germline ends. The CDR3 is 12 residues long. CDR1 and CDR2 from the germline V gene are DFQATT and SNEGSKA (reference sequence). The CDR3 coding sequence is TGCAGTCTTCACGGGCCCTTCTACGAGCAGTACTTC. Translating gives CSLHGPFYEQYF.

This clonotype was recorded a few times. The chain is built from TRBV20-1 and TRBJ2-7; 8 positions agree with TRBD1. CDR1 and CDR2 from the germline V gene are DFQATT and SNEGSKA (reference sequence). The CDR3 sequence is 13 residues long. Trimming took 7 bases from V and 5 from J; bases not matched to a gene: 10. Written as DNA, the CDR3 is TGCAGTGGTACGAAGACAGGGGACGACGAGCAGTACTTC. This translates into CSGTKTGDDEQYF.